This T cell receptor (beta chain) emerged from a study of neoadjuvant anti-PD-1 for oral cavity cancer. Germline V gene lookup returns CDR1 MGHRA and CDR2 YSYEKL. The CDR3 runs 14 residues. Trimming removed 5 bases at V and 4 bases at J, with 12 bases between. The time point was: after neoadjuvant nivolumab, at surgical resection. Some clones are missing from TCRdb's copy, which holds only in-frame ones; the method was immunoSEQ multiplex PCR. Counted here are about 68,000 clones, approximately 81% occurring once; the ten biggest clones make up 3% to 3.5%. The chain has TRBV4-1 and TRBJ1-5, with D possibly being TRBD1 (6 bases). Sequencing used PBMCs, obtained after nivolumab (anti-PD-1) treatment. The clonotype was recovered from a person aged 40 to 85 with oral cavity squamous cell carcinoma. In DNA, the CDR3 is TGCGCCAGCAGCTTTGAACAGGGAAATCAGCCCCAGCATTTT. Translating it yields CASSFEQGNQPQHF.